This T cell receptor beta chain is drawn from a study of blood T cell repertoires in COVID-19. Study-wide context: Sites across the United States, Italy and Spain contributed samples from acute and convalescent COVID-19.

Authors' analysis steps: Quantification of nucleated cells was approximated via reference gene primer amplification. Sequencing used immunoSEQ multiplex PCR; TCRdb keeps in-frame clones, though not all of them. V, J and clone size are those of that table, while D and trimming were read from the DNA. The repertoire holds under 150,000 clones, with almost 80% as singletons. The CDR3 sequence is 13 residues long. Trimming removed 1 base from V and 8 bases from J, with 14 bases in between. Germline CDR1 GTSNPN, CDR2 SVGIG (reference sequence). At least ten counts were recorded for this clone. Participant age was roughly 18 to 95 years, and participants resided in fewer than 30 US areas. Two negative PCRs, clearance, or symptom resolution characterized the recovered Cohort 3 donors.

This clonotype originated in a woman in her 50s who had recovered from COVID-19. The chain joins TRBV30 to TRBJ1-2; maybe TRBD1 (5 bases). The specimen was PBMCs or T cells enriched from blood (not recorded which). The CDR3 here is CAWSASDKGGYTF. Here the CDR3 DNA reads TGTGCCTGGAGTGCCTCGGACAAAGGCGGCTACACCTTC.